These 8 T cell receptor beta chains share one sample of origin, sequenced in a study of control samples from healthy donors and cancer patients. Profiling relied on immunoSEQ multiplex PCR, and the TCRdb table lists in-frame clones only, not all of them. The repertoire holds about 140,000 clones, with 75% to 95% as singletons. Sequencing was carried out using blood. Every receptor here comes from a man aged 18 to 30 in good health.

The chain carries TRBV4-2 and TRBJ2-4; D not certain. The germline CDR1 and CDR2 sequences are LGHNA and YNFKEQ. CDR3 length equals 13 residues. Trimming left V 0 bases short and J 8 bases short, with 8 bases between. Here the CDR3 reads CASSQDTPDIQYF. In DNA, the CDR3 is TGTGCCAGCAGCCAAGATACCCCAGACATTCAGTACTTC.

V is TRBV30 and J is TRBJ2-7; no clear D gene. V lost 3 bases, J lost 3 bases, and 9 bases lay in between. Germline lookup yields CDR1 GTSNPN and CDR2 SVGIG (reference sequence). This CDR3 region has 12 residues. CDR3 bases: TGTGCCTGGAGGAAGGCGGACTACGAGCAGTACTTC. This gives the protein CAWRKADYEQYF.

This chain connects TRBV14 to TRBJ2-6; D is perhaps TRBD2 (5 bases). Trimming left V 4 bases short and J 0 bases short, with 13 bases between. This CDR3 is built from 17 residues. Germline V lookup: CDR1 SGHDN, CDR2 FVKESK. For the CDR3, the DNA is TGTGCCAGCAGCCCAAGGGCAGGACTCTCTGGGGCCAACGTCCTGACTTTC. Amino acid sequence: CASSPRAGLSGANVLTF. Filled out from reference TRBV14 and TRBJ2-6, the complete variable domain reads EAGVTQFPSHSVIEKGQTVTLRCDPISGHDNLYWYRRVMGKEIKFLLHFVKESKQDESGMPNNRFLAERTGGTYSTLKVQPAELEDSGVYFCASSPRAGLSGANVLTFGAGSRLTVL.

The table lists this clone with a few counts. The rearrangement links TRBV24-1 to TRBJ1-2; TRBD1 matches 8 bases. Germline V gene data show CDR1 as KGHDR and CDR2 as SFDVKD. Losses at the gene ends were 3 bases for V and 6 bases for J; bases not matched to a gene: 2. The CDR3 is 13 amino acids. The CDR3 region is CATSDRTGNGYTF. CDR3 nucleotides: TGTGCCACCAGTGATCGGACAGGGAATGGCTACACCTTC.

The chain links TRBV25-1 to TRBJ1-2; possible D gene TRBD1, 5 bases. Germline CDR1 is MGHDK and CDR2 is SYGVNS. CDR3 length: 14 amino acids. Deletions cut 3 bases from V and 4 bases from J, with 12 bases between. Here the CDR3 reads CASSEQGVGYGYTF. The CDR3 DNA is TGTGCCAGCAGTGAGCAGGGTGTCGGCTATGGCTACACCTTC.

The genes are TRBV11-2 and TRBJ1-2, with 7 nucleotides matching TRBD1. CDR1 and CDR2 from the germline V gene are SGHAT and FQNNGV. Trimming at V came to 1 base and at J to 6 bases, leaving 5 bases not matched to a gene. The CDR3 covers 14 residues. The CDR3, as DNA: TGTGCCAGCAGCTTAGCCGACAGGGTGGATGGCTACACCTTC. This encodes CASSLADRVDGYTF.

This chain links TRBV5-5 with TRBJ2-7; D possibly corresponds to TRBD2 (5 bases). CDR3 length equals 16 residues. Per the germline V gene, CDR1 is SGHKS and CDR2 is YYEKEE (reference sequence). The germline V and J ends were trimmed by 4 bases and 3 bases, with 20 bases remaining between them. The CDR3 nucleotides read TGTGCCAGCAGCGCCGCGGACGGAGCTAGCCTCTACGAGCAGTACTTC. This sequence encodes CASSAADGASLYEQYF.

The CDR3 DNA sequence: TGTGCCAGCAGCCAAGATTTGCCGGGGAGGGTTGGTGAAGCTTTCTTT. Its protein is CASSQDLPGRVGEAFF. This rearrangement joins TRBV3-1 (or the pseudogene TRBV3-2) to TRBJ1-1; D is undetermined. This CDR3 spans 16 amino acids. Trimming removed 0 bases at V and 7 bases at J, with 18 bases between. Germline CDR1 reads LGHDT; CDR2 reads YNNKEL (reference sequence).